What follows are 24 T cell receptor beta chains derived from one specimen sequenced in a study of blood T cells in healthy people across ages. PCR was performed a second time for about 6 to 12 cycles using a sample-barcoded 5' primer and a J-beta primer mix. MiXCR was run by TCRdb on the 5' RACE reads, yielding one entry per CDR3 protein. Seen here are about 1,400,000 distinct CDR3 sequences, about 43% observed once, and the top ten hold under 8%. Sample: blood. The origin of the receptors is a woman in her late teens or twenties in good health.

This chain joins TRBV20-1 and TRBJ2-7; possible D gene TRBD2, 5 bases. From germline, CDR1 is DFQATT and CDR2 SNEGSKA (reference sequence). The CDR3 totals 13 residues. V was shortened by 3 bases and J by 4 bases, with 13 bases between the two germline ends. CDR3 region: CSASRGTLYEQYF. CDR3 bases: TGCAGTGCTAGCCGGGGTACCCTTTACGAGCAGTACTTC.

This clonotype appeared a few times. This sequence joins TRBV12-3 or TRBV12-4 and TRBJ2-3; 14 bases align to TRBD2. The CDR3 is made up of 19 amino acids. Trimming at V came to 1 base and at J to 2 bases, leaving 8 bases not matched to a gene. The CDR3 loop is CASSLGRLAGGVNTDTQYF. CDR3 coding DNA: TGTGCCAGCAGTTTAGGGCGACTAGCGGGAGGGGTCAACACAGATACGCAGTATTTT.

This clonotype was seen more than once but under ten times. This chain uses TRBV21-1 with TRBJ2-5; TRBD2 reflects the table's D call only, with no check against the DNA. The tail of the sequence fits TRBJ2-7 better, so the J call may be wrong. TRBV21-1 is a pseudogene. The CDR3 extends over 16 amino acids. The CDR3 protein is CASSKVVGTLGYEQYF. The CDR3 nucleotides are TGTGCCAGCAGCAAAGTCGTAGGGACCCTGGGCTACGAGCAGTACTTC.

This clonotype was seen once. The rearrangement links TRBV18 to TRBJ1-6; 9 nucleotides align to TRBD1. V lost 5 bases to trimming and J lost 7 bases; unmatched junction nucleotides: 6. This CDR3 spans 15 amino acids. Germline values: CDR1 KGHSH, CDR2 LQKENI. The CDR3 protein is CASSIGTGLNSPLHF. CDR3 in DNA: TGTGCCAGCTCAATAGGGACAGGGCTCAATTCACCCCTCCACTTT.

In this sample, this clonotype turned up a few times. The chain uses TRBV6-2 or TRBV6-3 and TRBJ1-4; D unclear. Germline-derived CDR1 and CDR2 are MNHEY and SVGEGT. V was clipped by 0 bases and J by 5 bases, with 13 bases between them. The CDR3 runs 16 residues. The CDR3 is CASSYSEEASNEKLFF. The CDR3, as DNA: TGTGCCAGCAGTTACTCGGAGGAGGCCTCAAATGAAAAACTGTTTTTT.

The genes are TRBV6-5 and TRBJ2-7, with TRBD2 identical over 9 bases. This CDR3 is built from 15 residues. With 5 bases clipped from V and 7 bases from J, the junction kept 12 bases outside the gene matches. Germline CDR1 and CDR2: MNHEY and SVGAGI. The CDR3 sequence: CASSTPAGGTREQYF. DNA of the CDR3: TGTGCCAGCAGTACCCCAGCGGGAGGTACACGGGAGCAGTACTTC.

The J gene is TRBJ2-7, the V gene TRBV4-1; 11 bases map to TRBD2. Trimming removed 0 bases from V and 3 bases from J; junction bases left unmatched: 4. There are 16 residues in the CDR3. Germline CDR1 is MGHRA and CDR2 is YSYEKL. For the CDR3, the DNA is TGCGCCAGCAGCCAAGACTCCGGGACTAGCGGCTACGAGCAGTACTTC. Protein product: CASSQDSGTSGYEQYF.

The chain couples TRBV29-1 to TRBJ2-1; D unclear. This CDR3 region has 12 residues. From germline, CDR1 is SQVTM and CDR2 ANQGSEA. V lost 4 bases and J 3 bases, leaving 7 bases between the germline ends. The CDR3 sequence is CSVADLYNEQFF. The CDR3 DNA is TGCAGCGTTGCGGACCTCTACAATGAGCAGTTCTTC.

This clonotype was observed a few times. The CDR3, as DNA: TGTGCCAGCAGCTTATCCTGGGCTATCTCCCAAGAGACCCAGTACTTC. It encodes CASSLSWAISQETQYF. V is TRBV7-2 and J is TRBJ2-5; D is unresolved. The CDR3 is 16 residues long. The ends were cut back, 2 bases at V and 1 base at J, with 14 bases in the middle. Per germline, CDR1 SGHTA and CDR2 FQGNSA.

This clonotype has a handful of counts. V and J are TRBV4-1 and TRBJ2-4, with a tentative D call TRBD2 (6 bases). Near its end, the DNA agrees better with TRBJ2-5, so the J call may be wrong. The CDR3 is made up of 15 amino acids. Germline CDR1 is MGHRA and CDR2 is YSYEKL. CDR3 DNA: TGCGCCAGCAGCCAACCCACCCACGGGAGAGAGACCCAGTACTTC. Translating gives CASSQPTHGRETQYF.

This clonotype turned up a few times. The chain uses TRBV10-3 and TRBJ2-7; 11 nucleotides line up with TRBD1. Germline V gene data show CDR1 as ENHRY and CDR2 as SYGVKD. This CDR3 has 14 amino acids. V shed 4 bases and J 5 bases; nucleotides not matched to a gene: 4. CDR3 residues: CAISGGTGGHEQYF. For the CDR3, the DNA is TGTGCCATCAGTGGGGGGACAGGGGGACACGAGCAGTACTTC.

This sequence joins TRBV29-1 and TRBJ2-1; the match to TRBD2 covers 9 bases. Losses at the gene ends were 8 bases for V and 4 bases for J; bases not matched to a gene: 9. Germline CDR1 SQVTM, CDR2 ANQGSEA. This CDR3 region has 14 residues. The CDR3 DNA follows: TGCAGCCCCAGGGTACTAGCGGGTTACAATGAGCAGTTCTTC. Translated, it gives CSPRVLAGYNEQFF.

This chain links TRBV12-3 or TRBV12-4 with TRBJ1-5; D is possibly TRBD1 (5 bases). With 3 bases removed from V and 7 bases from J, the gap between germline ends came to 16 bases. This CDR3 has 15 residues. CDR3 nucleotides: TGTGCCAGCAGTTTCTCGTTGGGGGACGTGCAGCCCCAGCATTTT. Its protein is CASSFSLGDVQPQHF.

This clonotype was recorded a few times. This chain connects TRBV6-1 to TRBJ2-6, with 7 bases aligning to TRBD1. The germline V gene has CDR1 MNHNS and CDR2 SASEGT. V lost 6 bases and J lost 0; bases outside the gene matches: 8. The CDR3 sequence is 17 residues long. This CDR3 reads CASSRPGQSSGANVLTF. The CDR3 region has the DNA TGTGCCAGCAGCAGACCGGGACAGAGCTCTGGGGCCAACGTCCTGACTTTC.

This chain uses TRBV27 with TRBJ2-3; no clear D. This CDR3 contains 11 residues. V was shortened by 10 bases and J by 2 bases, with 7 bases between the two germline ends. CDR1 is MNHEY and CDR2 is SMNVEV in the germline V gene (reference sequence). The CDR3 DNA reads as TGTGCCACCATACACACAGATACGCAGTATTTT. Translation gives CATIHTDTQYF.

The chain links TRBV20-1 to TRBJ2-3; D is possibly TRBD2 (6 bases). The V end was cut by 6 bases, the J end by 3 bases, with 16 bases between. The CDR3 length is 14 residues. CDR1 is DFQATT and CDR2 is SNEGSKA in the germline V gene (reference sequence). In nucleotides, the CDR3 is TGCAGTGCCCCCGATCCGGGGAGGACAGATACGCAGTATTTT. This encodes CSAPDPGRTDTQYF.

This clonotype has just a few counts. The chain joins TRBV20-1 to TRBJ2-7; 9 nucleotides line up with TRBD1. In germline, CDR1 is DFQATT, CDR2 SNEGSKA (reference sequence). The length of the CDR3 is 13 residues. The CDR3 DNA follows: TGCAGACTGGACAGGGGCGCCTACAATGAGCAGTACTTC. Translating it yields CRLDRGAYNEQYF.

The chain has TRBV3-1 and TRBJ2-2; 8 bases align to TRBD2. Looked up from germline, CDR1 is LGHDT and CDR2 is YNNKEL (reference sequence). The CDR3 runs to 17 residues. V gave up 1 base and J gave up 6 bases; unmatched junction bases: 10. The CDR3 DNA reads as TGTGCCAGCAGCCAAGTGTCTAGCGGGCCCTCCTCCGGGGAGCTGTTTTTT. It codes for CASSQVSSGPSSGELFF.

The V and J genes are TRBV12-3 or TRBV12-4 and TRBJ2-5; 12 nucleotides agree with TRBD2. Trimming removed 5 bases from V and 5 bases from J; junction bases left unmatched: 6. This CDR3 comprises 15 residues. The CDR3 DNA reads TGTGCCAGCAGTAGCGGACTAGCGGGAATCGAGACCCAGTACTTC. This sequence encodes CASSSGLAGIETQYF.

This clonotype was recorded a few times. The chain links TRBV7-2 to TRBJ2-5; D is uncertain. Trimming left V 0 bases short and J 2 bases short, with 10 bases between. Germline V CDR1 and CDR2: SGHTA, FQGNSA. The CDR3 runs 15 residues. In nucleotides, the CDR3 is TGTGCCAGCAGCTTAGCGGCCCGGCGGCAAGAGACCCAGTACTTC. Translation gives CASSLAARRQETQYF.

The V and J genes are TRBV2 and TRBJ2-1, with 9 bases lining up with TRBD2. This CDR3 has 15 amino acids. The V gene's germline CDR1 is SNHLY and CDR2 FYNNEI. V shed 7 bases and J 7 bases; nucleotides not matched to a gene: 11. The CDR3, as DNA: TGTGCCAGCATCGCGGGGGCGGGAGGGGGTAATGAGCAGTTCTTC. Its protein product is CASIAGAGGGNEQFF.

This clonotype was picked up a small number of times. The chain couples TRBV10-3 to TRBJ2-7; D possibly corresponds to TRBD1 (7 bases). From germline, CDR1 is ENHRY and CDR2 SYGVKD. This CDR3 is built from 13 residues. Trimming cost V 6 bases and J 3 bases, with 12 bases left between them. CDR3 nucleotide sequence: TGTGCCATCAGCGGGGGACAGAACTACGAGCAGTACTTC. This codes for CAISGGQNYEQYF.

This chain uses TRBV7-9 with TRBJ2-5, with D perhaps TRBD2 (5 bases). Germline V gene sequence: CDR1 SEHNR, CDR2 FQNEAQ (reference sequence). V was shortened by 10 bases and J by 11 bases, with 32 bases between the two germline ends. The CDR3 loop spans 16 amino acids. The CDR3 DNA reads TGTGCCACCACACCCCAGATCGGGAAGTCATACAATGAGCAGTACTTC. Protein: CATTPQIGKSYNEQYF. Drawing the rest from reference TRBV7-9 and TRBJ2-5, the complete variable domain is DTGVSQNPRHKITKRGQNVTFRCDPISEHNRLYWYRQTLGQGPEFLTYFQNEAQLEKSRLLSDRFSAERPKGSFSTLEIQRTEQGDSAMYLCATTPQIGKSYNEQYFGPGTRLLVL.

CDR3: CATSGAEEKLFF. The CDR3 DNA is TGTGCCACCAGCGGTGCGGAAGAAAAACTGTTTTTT. This chain links TRBV15 with TRBJ1-4; D is uncertain. CDR3 length: 12 amino acids. In germline, CDR1 is LNHNV, CDR2 YYDKDF (reference sequence). The V end lost 5 bases, the J end lost 8 bases, and 9 bases lay between the germline ends.